The rows below give T cell receptor beta chains drawn from one sample of a study of blood T cells in healthy people across ages. Via MiXCR, TCRdb re-called the 5' RACE reads, giving one row per CDR3 protein. The sample shows some 1.5 million distinct CDR3 sequences, around 40% of them seen only once. The sample was blood. These receptors all come from a woman under 30 in good health. Both conserved end residues are trimmed from each CDR3. The listing skips clone size in some rows; elsewhere it reads once, few, many or a size class.

TRBJ2-1	few	TRBV27	ASSFQTGSGNNEQF
TRBJ2-1	-	TRBV12-3/TRBV12-4	ASSPGGVGRTNEQF
TRBJ1-5	few	TRBV5-1	ASSWGQGRDQPQH
TRBJ2-1	-	TRBV4-3	ASSQDMRLAGLNEQF
TRBJ2-5	-	TRBV2	ASRETGTEQETQY
TRBJ2-3	-	TRBV7-2	ASSTTPGPSGDTQY
TRBJ2-3	-	TRBV15	ATSRSGGTDTQY
TRBJ2-4	-	TRBV7-2	ASSLRVAQLAKNIQY
TRBJ1-4	-	TRBV11-2	ASRHYAGERNEKLF
TRBJ1-1	-	TRBV6-2/TRBV6-3	ASRSPANTEAF
TRBJ2-1	-	TRBV30	AGIAGRGNEQF
TRBJ2-7	-	TRBV4-1	ASSQVGRAGEQY
TRBJ1-3	few	TRBV7-2	ASSSQVDRAGNTIY
TRBJ2-5	-	TRBV6-2/TRBV6-3	ASRPWAGQETQY
TRBJ2-3	-	TRBV5-5	ASSLVPGLAADTQY
TRBJ1-2	-	TRBV5-1	ASGDQGPNYGYT
TRBJ1-1	-	TRBV7-2	ASSGGKTEAF
TRBJ2-5	-	TRBV6-2/TRBV6-3	ASSLDRDPFKAQY
TRBJ1-4	few	TRBV28	ASSLLPQGNEKLF
TRBJ2-3	-	TRBV20-1	SAKIGGPDTQY
TRBJ2-3	few	TRBV12-5	ASGLGADTQY
TRBJ1-4	once	TRBV29-1	SGSLGSEKLF
TRBJ2-1	few	TRBV29-1	SGGGQEYYNEQF
TRBJ2-1	many	TRBV7-2	ANSLGIEQF
TRBJ1-2	-	TRBV7-9	ASRPKTGGYGYT
TRBJ2-3	-	TRBV7-9	ASSLGTGGYPTDTQY
TRBJ2-5	-	TRBV4-1	ASSQVGFLRETLY
TRBJ1-2	few	TRBV9	ASSDLTGTWGGYT
TRBJ2-1	-	TRBV2	ASSSAAGLADNEQF
TRBJ2-7	many	TRBV6-5	ASSYSRLASYEQY
TRBJ2-1	many	TRBV29-1	SAGPGDSYNEQF
TRBJ2-1	-	TRBV11-2	ASSLSRLGVYNEQF
TRBJ2-4	-	TRBV6-8	ASISWVPSSIQY
TRBJ2-5	few	TRBV7-2	ASSLGGQGQETQY
TRBJ1-4	-	TRBV4-3	ASSHRQGPTNEKLF
TRBJ1-2	-	TRBV7-9	ASSGAHHGYT
TRBJ2-3	-	TRBV20-1	SARYYRDRRTDTQY
TRBJ2-3	few	TRBV5-4	ASSLGSGREDSTDTQY
TRBJ1-5	few	TRBV3-1	ASSQDASRYQPQH
TRBJ2-3	-	TRBV20-1	SAPVPSGTDTQY
TRBJ2-3	few	TRBV9	ASSVGGNTQY
TRBJ2-1	-	TRBV2	ASSEGGDEQF
TRBJ2-3	-	TRBV20-1	SARLAGGPPAADTQY